The 31 T cell receptor beta chains given below trace back to one sample, sequenced in a study of blood T cell repertoires in COVID-19. The repertoire was sequenced with immunoSEQ multiplex PCR; TCRdb's copy has only in-frame clones and lacks some. The data hold under 200,000 clones, with around 84% observed a single time. Material: peripheral blood. These receptor sequences come from a man aged 60-69 years with COVID-19, enrolled during active disease.

V is TRBV7-3 and J is TRBJ1-2; D call uncertain. V lost 0 bases and J 3 bases, leaving 11 bases between the germline ends. The length of the CDR3 is 15 residues. Germline V gene lookup returns CDR1 SGHTA and CDR2 FQGTGA. CDR3 in DNA: TGTGCCAGCAGCTTAACGAGGAGTAGCGACTATGGCTACACCTTC. The encoded protein is CASSLTRSSDYGYTF.

The genes are TRBV28 and TRBJ2-7; D is ambiguous. This CDR3 spans 11 amino acids. Germline loops: CDR1 MDHEN, CDR2 SYDVKM. V lost 5 bases and J lost 3, with 5 bases in between. The CDR3 DNA is TGTGCCAGCAGTCAATTCTACGAGCAGTACTTC. It translates to CASSQFYEQYF. The complete variable domain, with remaining parts taken from reference TRBV28 and TRBJ2-7, reads DVKVTQSSRYLVKRTGEKVFLECVQDMDHENMFWYRQDPGLGLRLIYFSYDVKMKEKGDIPEGYSVSREKKERFSLILESASTNQTSMYLCASSQFYEQYFGPGTRLTVT.

The rearrangement joins TRBV3-1 (or the pseudogene TRBV3-2) to TRBJ1-5; weak D call: TRBD1 (5 bases). Germline values: CDR1 LGHDT, CDR2 YNNKEL (reference sequence). The V end lost 2 bases, the J end lost 4 bases, and 6 bases lay between the germline ends. There are 13 residues in the CDR3. CDR3 in amino acids: CASSQRGNQPQHF. CDR3 nucleotides: TGTGCCAGCAGCCAAAGGGGAAATCAGCCCCAGCATTTT.

V gene TRBV7-3 combines with J gene TRBJ1-2; 10 bases map to TRBD1. The CDR3 totals 15 residues. Germline V gives CDR1 SGHTA, CDR2 FQGTGA. V lost 5 bases, J lost 2 bases, and 5 bases stayed unmatched. The CDR3 sequence is CASSATGQGNYGYTF. The CDR3 region has the DNA TGTGCCAGCAGCGCAACGGGACAGGGGAACTATGGCTACACCTTC.

The chain links TRBV3-1 (or the pseudogene TRBV3-2) to TRBJ1-6; 9 positions agree with TRBD1. Per the germline V gene, CDR1 is LGHDT and CDR2 is YNNKEL (reference sequence). The CDR3 length is 16 residues. Trimming at V came to 3 bases and at J to 8 bases, leaving 8 bases not matched to a gene. CDR3 DNA: TGTGCCAGCAGCCAGCCGGGACAGGGAAGAGATTCACCCCTCCACTTT. This sequence encodes CASSQPGQGRDSPLHF.

The rearrangement links TRBV7-2 to TRBJ2-3; tentatively, D is TRBD2 (6 bases). The CDR3 loop spans 17 amino acids. Per germline, CDR1 SGHTA and CDR2 FQGNSA. V was trimmed by 1 base and J by 8 bases, leaving 22 bases between them. CDR3 region: CASSLEPLGLSVFTQYF. The CDR3 coding sequence is TGTGCCAGCAGCTTAGAACCCCTGGGACTCTCTGTCTTTACGCAGTATTTT.

The CDR3 protein is CASSEVVSGSETQYF. The CDR3 coding sequence is TGTGCCAGCAGTGAAGTGGTTAGCGGGAGTGAGACCCAGTACTTC. The V and J genes are TRBV6-1 and TRBJ2-5; 9 nucleotides line up with TRBD2. CDR1 and CDR2 from the germline V gene are MNHNS and SASEGT. The J segment lost 5 bases and the V segment lost 1 base, leaving 5 bases of the junction unmatched. The CDR3 has 15 amino acids.

This clone was recorded only once. The V and J genes are TRBV19 and TRBJ1-4, with D possibly being TRBD1 (6 bases). The germline V and J ends were trimmed by 6 bases and 7 bases, with 15 bases remaining between them. CDR1 is LNHDA and CDR2 is SQIVND in the germline V gene (reference sequence). The CDR3 runs 14 residues. The CDR3 loop is CASRNREMGEKLFF. The DNA for the CDR3 is TGTGCCAGTAGAAACAGGGAGATGGGTGAAAAACTGTTTTTT. Full variable domain (missing parts from reference TRBV19 and TRBJ1-4): DGGITQSPKYLFRKEGQNVTLSCEQNLNHDAMYWYRQDPGQGLRLIYYSQIVNDFQKGDIAEGYSVSREKKESFPLTVTSAQKNPTAFYLCASRNREMGEKLFFGSGTQLSVL.

The chain combines TRBV4-3 with TRBJ2-3, with TRBD2 matching over 9 bases. Trimming removed 1 base from V and 5 bases from J; junction bases left unmatched: 10. This CDR3 comprises 17 residues. CDR1 and CDR2 (germline): LGHNA, YSLEER. CDR3 coding DNA: TGCGCCAGCAGCCAAGGAAGGGGTAGCGGGAGTAGAGATACGCAGTATTTT. It yields the protein CASSQGRGSGSRDTQYF.

The chain employs TRBV6-2 or TRBV6-3 and TRBJ1-1; D unresolved. Germline V lookup: CDR1 MNHEY, CDR2 SVGEGT. V lost 5 bases and J 1 base, leaving 8 bases between the germline ends. The CDR3 is 13 residues long. The chain's CDR3 is CASSLVANTEAFF. CDR3 DNA: TGTGCCAGCAGTCTAGTAGCGAACACTGAAGCTTTCTTT.

The chain employs TRBV11-2 and TRBJ2-1; 7 bases are shared with TRBD1. Germline CDR1 SGHAT, CDR2 FQNNGV. CDR3 length equals 16 residues. The trim removed 5 bases at V and 3 bases at J, leaving 10 bases unmatched. The CDR3 is CASSARDRVLYNEQFF. CDR3 DNA sequence: TGTGCCAGCAGCGCTAGAGACAGGGTGCTCTACAATGAGCAGTTCTTC.

This rearrangement joins TRBV10-3 to TRBJ2-1; the match to TRBD2 covers 9 bases. J gave up 6 bases and V 3 bases, and 6 bases lay outside the gene matches. Germline CDR1 ENHRY, CDR2 SYGVKD. The CDR3 totals 15 residues. The CDR3 DNA follows: TGTGCCATCAGTGATCAGGGACTAGCAGGCAATGAGCAGTTCTTC. Translation: CAISDQGLAGNEQFF.

The chain couples TRBV3-1 (or the pseudogene TRBV3-2) to TRBJ1-6; no definite D call. The V gene's germline CDR1 is LGHDT and CDR2 YNNKEL (reference sequence). This CDR3 is 12 amino acids long. V was cut by 8 bases and J by 10 bases, with 12 bases left in between. Here the CDR3 DNA reads TGTGCCAGCGCCTTGGAGGACTCACCCCTCCACTTT. Translation gives CASALEDSPLHF.

The CDR3 DNA reads TGTGCCAGCAGCCCCACGGGACAGGTGGGGACCGGGGAGCTGTTTTTT. Protein sequence: CASSPTGQVGTGELFF. The chain carries TRBV7-2 and TRBJ2-2, with TRBD1 matching over 8 bases. This CDR3 has 16 residues. CDR1 is SGHTA, CDR2 FQGNSA, per germline. Germline trimming cut 5 bases from V and 5 bases from J; bases unmatched to any gene: 10.

The chain couples TRBV19 to TRBJ1-1; no clear D. Germline loops: CDR1 LNHDA, CDR2 SQIVND (reference sequence). The CDR3 is 14 amino acids. V lost 3 bases and J lost 2, with 10 bases in between. The CDR3: CASSILAGNTEAFF. The CDR3 region has the DNA TGTGCCAGTAGTATTCTTGCAGGCAACACTGAAGCTTTCTTT.

J is TRBJ1-4 and V is TRBV3-1 (or the pseudogene TRBV3-2), with TRBD1 as a possible D gene (6 bases). The CDR3 spans 15 residues. Germline V CDR1 and CDR2: LGHDT, YNNKEL (reference sequence). Trimming cost V 6 bases and J 8 bases, with 19 bases left between them. CDR3 sequence (DNA): TGTGCCAGCAGTCGGAGAACAGGGATCCGGGAAAAACTGTTTTTT. Encoded protein: CASSRRTGIREKLFF.

The chain joins TRBV3-1 (or the pseudogene TRBV3-2) to TRBJ1-2; tentatively, D is TRBD1 (6 bases). CDR1 LGHDT and CDR2 YNNKEL come from the germline V gene (reference sequence). Trimming cost V 4 bases and J 3 bases, with 15 bases left between them. The CDR3 extends over 15 amino acids. The CDR3 DNA is TGTGCCAGCAGCCGCTCCGGGACACTCTACTATGGCTACACCTTC. Translation: CASSRSGTLYYGYTF.

The chain links TRBV4-1 to TRBJ2-2; D is unclear. CDR3 length: 17 amino acids. Germline V lookup: CDR1 MGHRA, CDR2 YSYEKL. V was cut by 5 bases and J by 2 bases, with 18 bases left in between. The CDR3 region is CASSDAAAQINTGELFF. The CDR3 DNA sequence: TGCGCCAGCAGCGACGCCGCGGCGCAGATCAACACCGGGGAGCTGTTTTTT.

V usage is TRBV2 and J usage is TRBJ1-5, with a possible D match to TRBD1 (6 bases). Germline V gives CDR1 SNHLY, CDR2 FYNNEI. The CDR3 spans 15 residues. Between the trimmed V and J ends, which lost 7 bases and 4 bases, there was a span of 17 bases. This CDR3 is CASKRGAGTNQPQHF. CDR3 coding DNA: TGTGCCAGCAAGCGGGGGGCAGGGACTAATCAGCCCCAGCATTTT.

The CDR3 loop is CASSPTEITGELFF. The CDR3 DNA sequence: TGCGCCAGCAGCCCAACAGAAATCACCGGGGAGCTGTTTTTT. This rearrangement joins TRBV4-1 to TRBJ2-2; D not resolved. Trimming took off 4 bases at V and 4 bases at J, with 10 bases between the two ends. CDR3 size: 14 residues. Germline CDR1 reads MGHRA; CDR2 reads YSYEKL.

This clone was observed a single time. The chain has TRBV6-2 or TRBV6-3 and TRBJ1-1, with a tentative D call TRBD1 (6 bases). Germline V gene data show CDR1 as MNHEY and CDR2 as SVGEGT. The V end was cut by 5 bases, the J end by 0 bases, with 10 bases between. The CDR3 sequence is 14 residues long. CDR3 region: CASSPGQLNTEAFF. CDR3 DNA: TGTGCCAGCAGTCCAGGACAGCTGAACACTGAAGCTTTCTTT.

The chain combines TRBV28 with TRBJ1-6; no clear D. Trimming cost V 3 bases and J 12 bases, with 9 bases left between them. The CDR3 is 12 residues long. Germline-derived CDR1 and CDR2 are MDHEN and SYDVKM. In nucleotides, the CDR3 is TGTGCCAGCAGTTTTGGGAGGGAACCCCTCCACTTT. Translating gives CASSFGREPLHF. The full variable domain, with the rest looked up from reference TRBV28 and TRBJ1-6, is DVKVTQSSRYLVKRTGEKVFLECVQDMDHENMFWYRQDPGLGLRLIYFSYDVKMKEKGDIPEGYSVSREKKERFSLILESASTNQTSMYLCASSFGREPLHFGNGTRLTVT.

The CDR3, as DNA: TGTGCCAGCACCAGGGGGCGAGAATCAGCCCAGCATTTT. Its protein product is CASTRGRESAQHF. The chain uses TRBV28 and TRBJ1-5; 8 nucleotides match TRBD1. The V gene end was trimmed by 7 bases and the J gene end by 11 bases; junction bases not matched to a gene: 10. The length of the CDR3 is 13 residues. The germline V gene encodes CDR1 MDHEN and CDR2 SYDVKM.

CDR3 DNA sequence: TGTGCCAGCAGCGCCAGTGGTAGCGGTGGCCTTGATGAGCAGTTCTTC. Protein product: CASSASGSGGLDEQFF. The chain recombines TRBV7-2 with TRBJ2-1; D is possibly TRBD2 (6 bases). Trimming stripped 5 bases from V and 8 bases from J, with 22 bases between. The CDR3 has 16 amino acids. Per germline, CDR1 SGHTA and CDR2 FQGNSA.

The rearrangement links TRBV7-3 to TRBJ1-1; D gene unclear. The V gene lost 5 bases and the J gene lost 5 bases, with 12 bases spanning the gap. This CDR3 is built from 13 residues. Germline assignment: CDR1 SGHTA and CDR2 FQGTGA. CDR3 region: CASSQEEKTEAFF. CDR3 coding DNA: TGTGCCAGCAGCCAAGAGGAGAAGACTGAAGCTTTCTTT.

The V and J genes are TRBV5-6 and TRBJ1-4; D possibly corresponds to TRBD1 (6 bases). CDR3 length: 17 amino acids. Germline-derived CDR1 and CDR2 are SGHDT and YYEEEE. Trimming shortened V by 2 bases and J by 0 bases, and 14 bases separated the two germline ends. The DNA of the CDR3 is TGTGCCAGCAGCTTTATACAGGGACAATCAACTAATGAAAAACTGTTTTTT. Protein product: CASSFIQGQSTNEKLFF.

The chain links TRBV9 to TRBJ2-5; 12 nucleotides line up with TRBD1. Trimming took 4 bases from V and 5 from J; bases not matched to a gene: 6. In germline, CDR1 is SGDLS, CDR2 YYNGEE. The CDR3 has 15 residues. CDR3 nucleotide sequence: TGTGCCAGCAGCACCCGGGACAGGGGGCTGGAGACCCAGTACTTC. This translates into CASSTRDRGLETQYF. The full variable domain, in which reference TRBV9 and TRBJ2-5 provide the parts outside the CDR3, is DSGVTQTPKHLITATGQRVTLRCSPRSGDLSVYWYQQSLDQGLQFLIQYYNGEERAKGNILERFSAQQFPDLHSELNLSSLELGDSALYFCASSTRDRGLETQYFGPGTRLLVL.

V usage is TRBV5-7 and J usage is TRBJ1-5, with 8 bases matching TRBD1. TRBV5-7 is given ORF status, its function remaining uncertain. The trim removed 4 bases at V and 5 bases at J, leaving 8 bases unmatched. This CDR3 is built from 15 residues. The CDR3, as DNA: TGTGCCAGCAGCCTGGACAGGGTTTTCGATCAGCCCCAGCATTTT. It is translated as CASSLDRVFDQPQHF.

The V call is TRBV5-6, the J call TRBJ2-3, with a possible D match to TRBD1 (6 bases). Germline assignment: CDR1 SGHDT and CDR2 YYEEEE. Between the trimmed V and J ends, which lost 2 bases and 2 bases, there was a span of 12 bases. The CDR3 has 15 residues. CDR3 DNA: TGTGCCAGCAGCTTAGGACAGACAATCACAGATACGCAGTATTTT. This sequence encodes CASSLGQTITDTQYF.

This sequence joins TRBV7-8 and TRBJ1-2; 7 nucleotides line up with TRBD1. The CDR3 contains 14 residues. Germline V gene lookup returns CDR1 SGHVS and CDR2 FQNEAQ. V shed 3 bases and J 4 bases; nucleotides not matched to a gene: 5. CDR3 sequence (DNA): TGTGCCAGCAGCTTGGACAGGCTCCCCTATGGCTACACCTTC. Translating it yields CASSLDRLPYGYTF.

The chain joins TRBV5-4 to TRBJ1-1; D ambiguous. V lost 4 bases, J lost 3 bases, and 13 bases lay in between. In germline, CDR1 is SGHNT, CDR2 YYREEE (reference sequence). CDR3 length equals 14 residues. The CDR3 region has the DNA TGTGCCAGCAGCCTAGCTGTCAAGGACACTGAAGCTTTCTTT. Its translation is CASSLAVKDTEAFF.